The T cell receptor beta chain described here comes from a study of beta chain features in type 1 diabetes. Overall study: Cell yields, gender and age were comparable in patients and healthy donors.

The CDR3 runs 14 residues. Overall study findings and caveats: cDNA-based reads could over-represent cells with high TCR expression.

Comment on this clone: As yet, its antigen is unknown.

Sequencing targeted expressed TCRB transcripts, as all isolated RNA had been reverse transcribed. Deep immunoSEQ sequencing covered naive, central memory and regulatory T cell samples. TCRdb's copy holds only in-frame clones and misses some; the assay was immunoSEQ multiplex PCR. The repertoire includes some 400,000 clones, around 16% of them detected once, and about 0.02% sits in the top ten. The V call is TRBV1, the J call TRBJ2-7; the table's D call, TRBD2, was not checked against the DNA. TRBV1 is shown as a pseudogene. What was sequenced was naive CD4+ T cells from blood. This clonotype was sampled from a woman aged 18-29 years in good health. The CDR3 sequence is CTSSPTRARHEQYF. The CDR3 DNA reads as TGCACCAGCAGTCCAACTAGGGCCAGGCACGAGCAGTACTTC.